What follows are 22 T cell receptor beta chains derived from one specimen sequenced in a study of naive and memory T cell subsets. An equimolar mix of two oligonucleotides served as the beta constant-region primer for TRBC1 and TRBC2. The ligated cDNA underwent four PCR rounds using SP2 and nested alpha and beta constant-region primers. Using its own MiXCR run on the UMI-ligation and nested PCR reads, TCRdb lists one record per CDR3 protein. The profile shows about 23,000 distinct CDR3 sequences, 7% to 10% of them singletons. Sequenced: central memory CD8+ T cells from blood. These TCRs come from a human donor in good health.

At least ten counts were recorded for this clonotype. CDR3 nucleotide sequence: TGTGCCAGCAGTAAGGACGGAGAAAATCAGCCCCAGCATTTT. It encodes CASSKDGENQPQHF. V usage is TRBV6-4 and J usage is TRBJ1-5, with D uncertain. The CDR3 covers 14 residues. Germline V gene data show CDR1 as MRHNA and CDR2 as SNTAGT. V lost 5 bases to trimming and J lost 4 bases, with 12 bases between them.

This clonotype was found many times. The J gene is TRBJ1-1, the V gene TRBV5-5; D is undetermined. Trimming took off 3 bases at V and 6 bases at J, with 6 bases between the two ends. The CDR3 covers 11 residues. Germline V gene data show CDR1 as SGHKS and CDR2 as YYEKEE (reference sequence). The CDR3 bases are TGTGCCAGCAGCTGGGCTTCTGAAGCTTTCTTT. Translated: CASSWASEAFF.

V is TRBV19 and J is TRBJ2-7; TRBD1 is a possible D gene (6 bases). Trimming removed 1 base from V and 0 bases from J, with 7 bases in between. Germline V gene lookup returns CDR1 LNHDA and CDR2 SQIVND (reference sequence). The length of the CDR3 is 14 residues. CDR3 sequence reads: CASSIGGLSYEQYF. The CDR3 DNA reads TGTGCCAGTAGTATAGGGGGGCTCTCCTACGAGCAGTACTTC.

CDR3 coding DNA: TGTGCCAGCAGCTTAAGCGGGAACAGGAATGAGCAGTTCTTC. This codes for CASSLSGNRNEQFF. The rearrangement joins TRBV11-1 to TRBJ2-1, with 7 bases that match TRBD2. The V gene end was trimmed by 2 bases and the J gene end by 7 bases; junction bases not matched to a gene: 5. The CDR3 spans 14 residues. In germline, CDR1 is SGHAT, CDR2 FQDESV (reference sequence).

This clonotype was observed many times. This CDR3 reads CSVEGVNEQFF. DNA for the CDR3: TGCAGCGTTGAAGGGGTCAATGAGCAGTTCTTC. V and J are TRBV29-1 and TRBJ2-1; no reliable D call. The CDR3 has 11 residues. V was shortened by 1 base and J by 6 bases, with 4 bases between the two germline ends. Germline V gives CDR1 SQVTM, CDR2 ANQGSEA.

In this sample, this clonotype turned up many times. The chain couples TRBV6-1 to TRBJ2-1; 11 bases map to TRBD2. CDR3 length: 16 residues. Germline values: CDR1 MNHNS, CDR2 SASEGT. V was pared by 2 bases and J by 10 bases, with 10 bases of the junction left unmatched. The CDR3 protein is CASSENVAGGPGEQFF. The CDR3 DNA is TGTGCCAGCAGTGAAAACGTAGCGGGAGGGCCTGGAGAGCAGTTCTTC.

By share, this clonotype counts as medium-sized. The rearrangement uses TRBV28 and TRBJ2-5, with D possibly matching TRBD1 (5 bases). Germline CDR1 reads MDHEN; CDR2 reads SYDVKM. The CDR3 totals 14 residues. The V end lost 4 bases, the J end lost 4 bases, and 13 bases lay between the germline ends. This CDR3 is CASSSPRQGETQYF. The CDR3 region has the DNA TGTGCCAGCAGTTCCCCCCGGCAGGGAGAGACCCAGTACTTC.

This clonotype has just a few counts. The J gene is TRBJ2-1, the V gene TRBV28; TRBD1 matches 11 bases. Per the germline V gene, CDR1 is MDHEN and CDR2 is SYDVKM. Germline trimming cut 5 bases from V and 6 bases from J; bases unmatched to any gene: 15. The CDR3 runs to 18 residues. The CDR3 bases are TGTGCCAGCAGTCCAACGCGGACAGGGGGCGAGACAATCAATGAGCAGTTCTTC. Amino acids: CASSPTRTGGETINEQFF.

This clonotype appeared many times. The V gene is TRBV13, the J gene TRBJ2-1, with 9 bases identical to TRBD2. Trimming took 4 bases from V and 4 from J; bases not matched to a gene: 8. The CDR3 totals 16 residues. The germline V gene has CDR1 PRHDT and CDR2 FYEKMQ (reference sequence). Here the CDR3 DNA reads TGTGCCAGCAGCTCCAAGACTAGCGGCTATTACAATGAGCAGTTCTTC. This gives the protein CASSSKTSGYYNEQFF.

The CDR3 here is CASGTGAGYNEQFF. In DNA form, the CDR3 reads TGTGCCAGCGGAACAGGGGCAGGCTACAATGAGCAGTTCTTC. The chain is built from TRBV19 and TRBJ2-1; the match to TRBD1 covers 7 bases. With V trimmed by 9 bases and J by 3 bases, 8 bases remained unmatched. The CDR3 consists of 14 residues. CDR1 is LNHDA, CDR2 SQIVND, per germline (reference sequence).

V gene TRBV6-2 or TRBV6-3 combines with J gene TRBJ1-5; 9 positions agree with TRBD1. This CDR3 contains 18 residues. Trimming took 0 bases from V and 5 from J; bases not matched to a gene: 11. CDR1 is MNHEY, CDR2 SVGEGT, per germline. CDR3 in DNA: TGTGCCAGCAGTTACTCTTACCTGGGACAGGGAAAACATCAGCCCCAGCATTTT. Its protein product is CASSYSYLGQGKHQPQHF.

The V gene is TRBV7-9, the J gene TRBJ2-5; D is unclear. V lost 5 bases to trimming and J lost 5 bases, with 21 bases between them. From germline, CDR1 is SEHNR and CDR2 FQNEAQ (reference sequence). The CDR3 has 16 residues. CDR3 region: CASSPDGTRGWETQYF. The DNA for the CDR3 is TGTGCCAGCAGCCCAGACGGCACCCGTGGGTGGGAGACCCAGTACTTC.

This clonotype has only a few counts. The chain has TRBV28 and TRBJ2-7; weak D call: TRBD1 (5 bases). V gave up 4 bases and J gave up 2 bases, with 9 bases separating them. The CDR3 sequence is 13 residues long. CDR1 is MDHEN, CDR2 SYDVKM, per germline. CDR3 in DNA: TGTGCCAGCAGTTGGCAGGGCACCTACGAGCAGTACTTC. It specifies CASSWQGTYEQYF. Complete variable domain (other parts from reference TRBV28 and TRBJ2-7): DVKVTQSSRYLVKRTGEKVFLECVQDMDHENMFWYRQDPGLGLRLIYFSYDVKMKEKGDIPEGYSVSREKKERFSLILESASTNQTSMYLCASSWQGTYEQYFGPGTRLTVT.

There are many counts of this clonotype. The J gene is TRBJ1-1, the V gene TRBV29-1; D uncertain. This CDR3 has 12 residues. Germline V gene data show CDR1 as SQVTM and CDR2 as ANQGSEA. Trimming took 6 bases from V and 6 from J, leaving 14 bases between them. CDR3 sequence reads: CSVPGLYAEAFF. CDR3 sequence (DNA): TGCAGCGTACCTGGACTTTACGCTGAAGCTTTCTTT.

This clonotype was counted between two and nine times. Here the CDR3 DNA reads TGTGCCAGCAGCCATTGGACAGACTCCTACGAGCAGTACTTC. Amino acids: CASSHWTDSYEQYF. V usage is TRBV7-2 and J usage is TRBJ2-7; maybe TRBD1 (6 bases). CDR1 and CDR2 (germline): SGHTA, FQGNSA. V lost 5 bases and J 0 bases, leaving 11 bases between the germline ends. The CDR3 is made up of 14 amino acids.

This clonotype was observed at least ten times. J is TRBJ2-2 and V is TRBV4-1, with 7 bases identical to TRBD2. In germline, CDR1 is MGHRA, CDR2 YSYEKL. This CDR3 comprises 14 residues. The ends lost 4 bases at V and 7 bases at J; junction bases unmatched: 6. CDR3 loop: CASSLVGGNGELFF. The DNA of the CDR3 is TGCGCCAGCAGCCTGGTCGGGGGGAACGGGGAGCTGTTTTTT.

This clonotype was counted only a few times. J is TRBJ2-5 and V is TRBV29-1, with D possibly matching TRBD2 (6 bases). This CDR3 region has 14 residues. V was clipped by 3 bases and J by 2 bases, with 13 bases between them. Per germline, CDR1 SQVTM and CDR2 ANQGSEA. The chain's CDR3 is CSVDAGQLQETQYF. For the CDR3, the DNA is TGCAGCGTTGATGCGGGGCAGCTACAAGAGACCCAGTACTTC.

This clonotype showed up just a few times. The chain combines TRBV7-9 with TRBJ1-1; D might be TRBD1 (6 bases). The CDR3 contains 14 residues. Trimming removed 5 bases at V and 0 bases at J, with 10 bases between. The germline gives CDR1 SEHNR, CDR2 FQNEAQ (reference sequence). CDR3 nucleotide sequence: TGTGCCAGCAGCGCCGGGGGCATGAACACTGAAGCTTTCTTT. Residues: CASSAGGMNTEAFF.

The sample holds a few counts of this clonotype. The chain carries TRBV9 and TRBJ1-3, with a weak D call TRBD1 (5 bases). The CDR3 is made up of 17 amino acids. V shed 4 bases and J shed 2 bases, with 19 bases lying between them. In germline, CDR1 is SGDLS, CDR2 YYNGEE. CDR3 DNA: TGTGCCAGCAGCCCATATACCGGGACGGGAGCTGGAAACACCATATATTTT. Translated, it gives CASSPYTGTGAGNTIYF. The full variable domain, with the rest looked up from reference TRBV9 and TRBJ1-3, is DSGVTQTPKHLITATGQRVTLRCSPRSGDLSVYWYQQSLDQGLQFLIQYYNGEERAKGNILERFSAQQFPDLHSELNLSSLELGDSALYFCASSPYTGTGAGNTIYFGEGSWLTVV.

The CDR3 DNA reads as TGTGCCTGGAGCAGGGCGGGAGGACTAAATGAGCAGTTCTTC. Translating it yields CAWSRAGGLNEQFF. The chain employs TRBV30 and TRBJ2-1, with 8 bases aligning to TRBD2. With V trimmed by 3 bases and J by 7 bases, 8 bases remained unmatched. This CDR3 is built from 14 residues. Looked up from germline, CDR1 is GTSNPN and CDR2 is SVGIG (reference sequence).

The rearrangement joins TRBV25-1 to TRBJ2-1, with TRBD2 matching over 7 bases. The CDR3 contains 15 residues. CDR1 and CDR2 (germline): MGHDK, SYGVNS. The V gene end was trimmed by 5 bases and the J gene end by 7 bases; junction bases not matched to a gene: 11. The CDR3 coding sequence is TGTGCCAGCAGTAACTCCGCGGGAGTCCTGAATGAGCAGTTCTTC. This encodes CASSNSAGVLNEQFF.

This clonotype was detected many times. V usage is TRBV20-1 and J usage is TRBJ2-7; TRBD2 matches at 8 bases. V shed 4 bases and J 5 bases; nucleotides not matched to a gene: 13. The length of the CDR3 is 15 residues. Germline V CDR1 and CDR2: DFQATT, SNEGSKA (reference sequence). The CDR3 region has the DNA TGCAGTGCTAACGCCCCGGGGGGGATCCCTGACGAGCAGTACTTC. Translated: CSANAPGGIPDEQYF.